These 20 T cell receptor beta chains were all obtained from the same sample, sequenced in a study of T cells in localized non-small cell lung cancer. Sequencing used immunoSEQ multiplex PCR; TCRdb keeps in-frame clones, though not all of them. The sample lists 50,000 to 55,000 clones; 85% to 90% were seen once. Material: PBMCs, obtained before any cancer treatment. All receptors derive from a female donor with stage II lung adenocarcinoma.

J is TRBJ2-3 and V is TRBV7-3; D gene uncertain. The CDR3 contains 13 residues. From germline, CDR1 is SGHTA and CDR2 FQGTGA. V lost 2 bases, J lost 2 bases, and 5 bases lay in between. CDR3 region: CASSLESTDTQYF. The CDR3 nucleotides are TGTGCCAGCAGCTTAGAATCCACAGATACGCAGTATTTT.

This clone was detected once. The rearrangement joins TRBV5-1 to TRBJ2-1, with 12 nucleotides matching TRBD1. The CDR3 loop spans 19 amino acids. In germline, CDR1 is SGHRS, CDR2 YFSETQ. After removal of 1 base from V and 10 bases from J, the junction contained 18 bases not matched to a gene. CDR3: CASSLLGTGGYVHTREQFF. The CDR3 coding sequence is TGCGCCAGCAGCTTGCTCGGGACAGGGGGCTACGTTCATACCCGGGAGCAGTTCTTC.

V and J are TRBV5-1 and TRBJ1-4; weak D call: TRBD1 (6 bases). CDR1 is SGHRS and CDR2 is YFSETQ in the germline V gene. Trimming shortened V by 1 base and J by 5 bases, and 9 bases separated the two germline ends. This CDR3 spans 14 amino acids. CDR3: CASSLRGANEKLFF. CDR3 nucleotides: TGCGCCAGCAGCTTGCGGGGGGCGAATGAAAAACTGTTTTTT.

The chain carries TRBV7-9 and TRBJ2-2; no reliable D call. Germline loops: CDR1 SEHNR, CDR2 FQNEAQ (reference sequence). With 4 bases removed from V and 2 bases from J, the gap between germline ends came to 5 bases. The CDR3 sequence is 13 residues long. The CDR3: CASSWRNTGELFF. DNA of the CDR3: TGTGCCAGCAGCTGGCGCAACACCGGGGAGCTGTTTTTT.

The J gene is TRBJ1-1, the V gene TRBV25-1, with D tentatively TRBD1 (6 bases). Germline V gene data show CDR1 as MGHDK and CDR2 as SYGVNS. This CDR3 region has 12 residues. Trimming took off 8 bases at V and 1 base at J, with 8 bases between the two ends. This chain's CDR3 is CASVGGNTEAFF. CDR3 DNA sequence: TGTGCCAGCGTAGGGGGGAACACTGAAGCTTTCTTT.

This clone was counted only a few times. CDR3 sequence: CASSPQPQGDYGYTF. The CDR3 DNA reads as TGTGCCAGCAGCCCCCAGCCCCAGGGCGACTATGGCTACACCTTC. The rearrangement joins TRBV5-4 to TRBJ1-2; tentative D call: TRBD1 (5 bases). This CDR3 has 15 amino acids. Germline CDR1 and CDR2: SGHNT and YYREEE (reference sequence). V was shortened by 4 bases and J by 3 bases, with 16 bases between the two germline ends.

The chain joins TRBV5-1 to TRBJ2-7; 8 nucleotides align to TRBD1. The CDR3 covers 16 residues. With 4 bases clipped from V and 1 base from J, the junction kept 10 bases outside the gene matches. Germline V gives CDR1 SGHRS, CDR2 YFSETQ. This chain's CDR3 is CASSGSGGTGSYEQYF. The CDR3 DNA reads TGCGCCAGCAGCGGGAGTGGCGGGACAGGTTCCTACGAGCAGTACTTC.

The chain links TRBV13 to TRBJ1-4, with D maybe TRBD1 (6 bases). The CDR3 is 15 amino acids. V lost 5 bases and J 8 bases, leaving 18 bases between the germline ends. Germline V gene data show CDR1 as PRHDT and CDR2 as FYEKMQ (reference sequence). The CDR3 nucleotides read TGTGCCAGCAGCACCGGTAGGGGGGCAGGGGAAAAACTGTTTTTT. Translation: CASSTGRGAGEKLFF.

The chain couples TRBV5-4 to TRBJ1-6, with 8 bases fitting TRBD1. The germline V gene encodes CDR1 SGHNT and CDR2 YYREEE (reference sequence). This CDR3 is 14 amino acids long. V was clipped by 4 bases and J by 11 bases; unmatched bases: 8. The CDR3 sequence is CASSQGQGRPPLHF. In nucleotides, the CDR3 is TGTGCCAGCAGCCAAGGACAGGGAAGACCACCCCTCCACTTT.

V and J are TRBV11-1 and TRBJ2-5; TRBD1 or TRBD2 may be the D gene (5 bases each). The V gene's germline CDR1 is SGHAT and CDR2 FQDESV (reference sequence). V lost 1 base to trimming and J lost 5 bases, with 14 bases between them. The CDR3 extends over 15 amino acids. CDR3 sequence (DNA): TGTGCCAGCAGCTTAGGGGGGAGTAGCCGGGAGACCCAGTACTTC. As protein: CASSLGGSSRETQYF.

This clone was recorded once. This sequence joins TRBV15 and TRBJ2-7, with D tentatively TRBD1 or TRBD2 (7 bases each). V was shortened by 0 bases and J by 5 bases, with 17 bases between the two germline ends. Germline-derived CDR1 and CDR2 are LNHNV and YYDKDF (reference sequence). CDR3 length equals 16 residues. The CDR3 DNA sequence: TGTGCCACCAGCAGAGATCCAGGGGGGGTCCTCGACGAGCAGTACTTC. Its protein product is CATSRDPGGVLDEQYF.

This clone was detected once. The rearrangement uses TRBV6-1 and TRBJ1-4; 7 nucleotides match TRBD1. Germline assignment: CDR1 MNHNS and CDR2 SASEGT. V trimming: 7 bases; J trimming: 4 bases; junction bases outside the gene matches: 3. The CDR3 length is 13 residues. The CDR3 sequence: CASTGQYNEKLFF. In DNA, the CDR3 is TGTGCCAGCACGGGACAGTATAATGAAAAACTGTTTTTT.

CDR3 protein: CASRLKGIQDSNQPQHF. The CDR3 DNA is TGTGCCAGCAGACTAAAGGGCATACAGGATAGCAATCAGCCCCAGCATTTT. The rearrangement joins TRBV27 to TRBJ1-5; TRBD1 might be the D (5 bases). In germline, CDR1 is MNHEY, CDR2 SMNVEV (reference sequence). The CDR3 length is 17 residues. Trimming took 6 bases from V and 0 from J, leaving 18 bases between them.

The chain joins TRBV6-5 to TRBJ1-1; no definite D call. Germline V gene data show CDR1 as MNHEY and CDR2 as SVGAGI. V was pared by 2 bases and J by 1 base, with 8 bases between. The CDR3 is made up of 14 amino acids. This CDR3 reads CASSYGRKNTEAFF. The CDR3 DNA reads as TGTGCCAGCAGTTACGGACGGAAGAACACTGAAGCTTTCTTT.

The CDR3 region is CASSLGGGYEQYF. As DNA, the CDR3 is TGTGCCAGCAGCTTAGGCGGGGGCTACGAGCAGTACTTC. The chain is built from TRBV5-6 and TRBJ2-7; 7 bases are a match to TRBD2. The CDR3 length is 13 residues. Germline V gives CDR1 SGHDT, CDR2 YYEEEE. Unmatched junction bases numbered 2, after V lost 2 bases and J lost 3 bases.

CDR3 in DNA: TGCGCCAGCAGCCAAGAGAGAGGGACAGGGGAAGAGACCCAGTACTTC. Its translation is CASSQERGTGEETQYF. The V call is TRBV4-1, the J call TRBJ2-5; 10 nucleotides align to TRBD1. The CDR3 loop spans 16 amino acids. V lost 0 bases, J lost 3 bases, and 4 bases stayed unmatched. The germline V gene has CDR1 MGHRA and CDR2 YSYEKL.

The rearrangement links TRBV9 to TRBJ1-1; D uncertain. This CDR3 region has 21 residues. The V and J ends lost 0 bases and 0 bases respectively, with 27 bases between them. Per the germline V gene, CDR1 is SGDLS and CDR2 is YYNGEE. CDR3 residues: CASSVALDSCGLIPLNTEAFF. In nucleotides, the CDR3 is TGTGCCAGCAGCGTAGCTTTGGATTCGTGTGGGCTAATACCCTTGAACACTGAAGCTTTCTTT.

This chain joins TRBV10-3 and TRBJ2-3; possibly TRBD2 for D (7 bases). The germline V and J ends were trimmed by 6 bases and 2 bases, with 12 bases remaining between them. This CDR3 is built from 14 residues. CDR1 and CDR2 (germline): ENHRY, SYGVKD. The CDR3 region is CAIRRGPDTDTQYF. CDR3 DNA sequence: TGTGCCATCAGGCGGGGGCCGGACACAGATACGCAGTATTTT.

The rearrangement links TRBV2 to TRBJ2-5, with D hard to call. The germline V gene encodes CDR1 SNHLY and CDR2 FYNNEI. V lost 1 base and J 0 bases, leaving 12 bases between the germline ends. The CDR3 has 16 residues. The CDR3, as DNA: TGTGCCAGCAGTGAAGAAGAGACACGCTACCAAGAGACCCAGTACTTC. It specifies CASSEEETRYQETQYF. The full variable domain, in which reference TRBV2 and TRBJ2-5 provide the parts outside the CDR3, is EPEVTQTPSHQVTQMGQEVILRCVPISNHLYFYWYRQILGQKVEFLVSFYNNEISEKSEIFDDQFSVERPDGSNFTLKIRSTKLEDSAMYFCASSEEETRYQETQYFGPGTRLLVL.

In its sample, this clone was seen once. V gene TRBV13 combines with J gene TRBJ2-3; D gene ambiguous. Germline CDR1 and CDR2: PRHDT and FYEKMQ (reference sequence). CDR3 length equals 15 residues. V was trimmed by 2 bases and J by 0 bases, leaving 9 bases between them. The CDR3 reads CASSLNAVSTDTQYF. CDR3 nucleotide sequence: TGTGCCAGCAGCTTAAATGCGGTAAGCACAGATACGCAGTATTTT.